This T cell receptor beta chain was found in a study of tumor-infiltrating lymphocytes in primary liver carcinoma. Constant-region priming of 500 to 550 ng total RNA yielded TCR beta cDNA. Libraries for TCR beta were built through three nested multiplex PCR rounds, which together made up a slightly modified ARM-PCR procedure. TCRdb re-derived calls from the multiplex PCR reads in MiXCR, one entry per CDR3 protein. Of a few hundred thousand distinct CDR3 sequences in the sample, approximately 54% are singletons; the top ten hold over 15%. Germline DNA was extracted too, while blood RNA derived from unsorted whole blood. The sequence was obtained from a woman younger than 45 with primary liver carcinoma and hepatitis B virus infection. The sequencing input was peripheral blood.

The CDR3 DNA follows: TGTGCCAGCAACCTATTCCAGGGGGCGAGAGGCTACACCTTC. It yields the protein CASNLFQGARGYTF. This chain links TRBV5-4 with TRBJ1-2; 8 nucleotides align to TRBD1. Germline V gene data show CDR1 as SGHNT and CDR2 as YYREEE (reference sequence). V lost 6 bases and J lost 8; bases outside the gene matches: 12. This CDR3 comprises 14 residues.